The 27 T cell receptor beta chains below were found in one sample sequenced in a study of T cell repertoires in cytomegalovirus infection. No antigen has been identified for these receptors. TCRdb analysed the reads with MiXCR anew, one entry per CDR3 protein. Of about 310,000 distinct CDR3 sequences listed, 20% to 25% are singletons. This sample comprised cultured PBMCs, obtained from culture after CMV antigen stimulation. These receptors came from a human donor in good health (CMV status not recorded). Some clones in this sample may be carry-over from other donors' samples.

This clonotype was recorded a few times. This rearrangement joins TRBV5-1 to TRBJ2-5, with D possibly being TRBD1 (6 bases). Looked up from germline, CDR1 is SGHRS and CDR2 is YFSETQ. CDR3 length: 17 amino acids. Trimming removed 5 bases at V and 2 bases at J, with 22 bases between. Written as DNA, the CDR3 is TGCGCCAGCAGGTCACGGTCCAGGGGAACGGCACAAGAGACCCAGTACTTC. This translates into CASRSRSRGTAQETQYF.

This clonotype was counted only a few times. J is TRBJ1-1 and V is TRBV19, with TRBD1 matching 7 bases. CDR1 and CDR2 from the germline V gene are LNHDA and SQIVND (reference sequence). The CDR3 is 14 residues long. V lost 2 bases to trimming and J lost 3 bases; unmatched junction nucleotides: 3. The CDR3 region is CASSIRGGDTEAFF. The DNA for the CDR3 is TGTGCCAGTAGTATACGAGGGGGCGACACTGAAGCTTTCTTT.

The rearrangement uses TRBV10-3 and TRBJ2-5; no firm D call. The CDR3 loop spans 15 amino acids. Trimming took off 5 bases at V and 2 bases at J, with 15 bases between the two ends. The germline gives CDR1 ENHRY, CDR2 SYGVKD. The CDR3: CAISQQRGRQETQYF. CDR3 nucleotide sequence: TGTGCCATCAGTCAACAGCGAGGTAGGCAAGAGACCCAGTACTTC.

The table lists this clonotype with a few counts. This chain uses TRBV29-1 with TRBJ2-7, with 7 bases that match TRBD2. The CDR3 spans 13 residues. Germline V gene data show CDR1 as SQVTM and CDR2 as ANQGSEA. CDR3 sequence reads: CSAGLGRTYEQYF. The CDR3 bases are TGCAGTGCAGGACTAGGCAGGACCTACGAGCAGTACTTC.

This clonotype was counted between two and nine times. This chain connects TRBV4-3 to TRBJ1-3; D not certain. Trimming shortened V by 9 bases and J by 0 bases, and 9 bases separated the two germline ends. There are 13 residues in the CDR3. CDR1 and CDR2 from the germline V gene are LGHNA and YSLEER. The CDR3 DNA is TGCGCCAGTGGCCTAAACTCTGGAAACACCATATATTTT. This translates into CASGLNSGNTIYF.

A few counts support this clonotype. This chain uses TRBV27 with TRBJ1-5; D is ambiguous. The CDR3 is made up of 14 amino acids. Germline CDR1 is MNHEY and CDR2 is SMNVEV (reference sequence). V was clipped by 4 bases and J by 0 bases, with 7 bases between them. This CDR3 is CASSSQNSNQPQHF. CDR3 bases: TGTGCCAGCAGTTCGCAGAATAGCAATCAGCCCCAGCATTTT.

This clonotype was seen more than once but under ten times. This rearrangement joins TRBV27 to TRBJ2-1; D is perhaps TRBD1 or TRBD2 (5 bases each). The V gene's germline CDR1 is MNHEY and CDR2 SMNVEV (reference sequence). V lost 5 bases, J lost 9 bases, and 20 bases lay in between. The CDR3 loop spans 15 amino acids. CDR3 residues: CASSLGLSLGAEQFF. The CDR3, as DNA: TGTGCCAGCAGTCTCGGACTTAGCCTTGGGGCTGAGCAGTTCTTC.

V usage is TRBV6-2 or TRBV6-3 and J usage is TRBJ2-3; maybe TRBD2 (6 bases). Between the trimmed V and J ends, which lost 2 bases and 4 bases, there was a span of 13 bases. This CDR3 is built from 15 residues. CDR1 is MNHEY and CDR2 is SVGEGT in the germline V gene. This chain's CDR3 is CASSYPHGSADTQYF. CDR3 coding DNA: TGTGCCAGCAGTTACCCCCACGGGAGCGCAGATACGCAGTATTTT.

The chain employs TRBV7-3 and TRBJ2-1; D remains unclear. Germline V lookup: CDR1 SGHTA, CDR2 FQGTGA. Deletions cut 5 bases from V and 7 bases from J, with 12 bases between. The CDR3 sequence is 13 residues long. The CDR3 coding sequence is TGTGCCAGCAGCCCCTTCAAGGAGAATGAGCAGTTCTTC. Translated, it gives CASSPFKENEQFF.

A remark on this clonotype: A read error may explain this, as a much larger clone is one base away. V is TRBV7-2 and J is TRBJ1-4; 7 nucleotides agree with TRBD1. Per germline, CDR1 SGHTA and CDR2 FQGNSA. Unmatched junction bases numbered 12, after V lost 5 bases and J lost 9 bases. The CDR3 consists of 15 residues. The CDR3 reads CASSPGTAFAKKLFF. The CDR3 nucleotides read TGTGCCAGCAGCCCTGGGACAGCCTTCGCCAAAAAACTGTTTTTT.

This clonotype has only one observation. A much larger clonotype is one base distant, so this may be a read error. The gene calls are TRBV7-6 and TRBJ2-1, with unresolved D. The CDR3 contains 17 residues. Germline loops: CDR1 SGHVS, CDR2 FNYEAQ. The CDR3 DNA sequence: TGTGCCAGCAGCTTAGCGCAGGCGCTGGCCTCCTGCAATGAGCAGTTCTTC. It is translated as CASSLAQALASCNEQFF.

The chain couples TRBV6-5 to TRBJ2-7; 8 nucleotides line up with TRBD1. This CDR3 has 13 residues. V lost 5 bases to trimming and J lost 0 bases; unmatched junction nucleotides: 0. Germline loops: CDR1 MNHEY, CDR2 SVGAGI. The CDR3 DNA is TGTGCCAGCAGTCAGGGGGCCTCCTACGAGCAGTACTTC. It specifies CASSQGASYEQYF.

This clonotype turned up a few times. This sequence joins TRBV10-3 and TRBJ1-4; perhaps TRBD1 as D (5 bases). Trimming took off 3 bases at V and 2 bases at J, with 10 bases between the two ends. CDR1 ENHRY and CDR2 SYGVKD come from the germline V gene. The CDR3 covers 15 residues. CDR3 sequence (DNA): TGTGCCATCAGTGAACGGGGGAGGACTAATGAAAAACTGTTTTTT. The encoded protein is CAISERGRTNEKLFF.

Worth noting for this clonotype: In this CDR3 the conserved last residue, phenylalanine or tryptophan, is missing, so a read error is likely. Because the CDR3's place on the DNA is in doubt, the DNA is left out and the CDR3 is given as listed by TCRdb. The chain is built from TRBV20-1 and TRBJ1-2. Looked up from germline, CDR1 is DFQATT and CDR2 is SNEGSKA (reference sequence). The CDR3 has 9 residues if both end residues are counted. The CDR3 loop is CSARDDVRL.

This clonotype appeared a single time. The chain's CDR3 is CAISESRGADIQYF. The CDR3 region has the DNA TGTGCCATCAGTGAGTCTCGGGGGGCTGACATTCAGTACTTC. The rearrangement links TRBV10-3 to TRBJ2-4, with TRBD2 as a possible D gene (7 bases). CDR3 size: 14 residues. Looked up from germline, CDR1 is ENHRY and CDR2 is SYGVKD. The germline V and J ends were trimmed by 0 bases and 8 bases, with 11 bases remaining between them.

This clonotype was seen ten or more times. The chain has TRBV7-2 and TRBJ1-6; TRBD1 agrees at 8 bases. Germline V lookup: CDR1 SGHTA, CDR2 FQGNSA. The CDR3 totals 14 residues. The ends lost 5 bases at V and 9 bases at J; junction bases unmatched: 6. The CDR3 reads CASSLGQGGSPLHF. The CDR3 coding sequence is TGTGCCAGCAGCCTAGGACAGGGTGGTTCACCCCTCCACTTT.

V and J are TRBV12-3 or TRBV12-4 and TRBJ2-1; D is ambiguous. Trimming pared 4 bases from V and 0 bases from J, leaving 10 bases between. The CDR3 contains 15 residues. CDR3 sequence: CASSSSPSSYNEQFF. The CDR3, as DNA: TGTGCCAGCAGTTCCTCCCCTAGCTCCTACAATGAGCAGTTCTTC.

The chain employs TRBV4-3 and TRBJ1-1; D uncertain. The CDR3 runs to 13 residues. Germline-derived CDR1 and CDR2 are LGHNA and YSLEER. The V gene lost 0 bases and the J gene lost 10 bases, with 12 bases spanning the gap. As DNA, the CDR3 is TGCGCCAGCAGCCAAGAGTACGGACCGGGAGCTTTCTTT. This codes for CASSQEYGPGAFF.

The J gene is TRBJ2-2, the V gene TRBV29-1; either TRBD1 or TRBD2 may supply D (5 bases each). CDR1 and CDR2 from the germline V gene are SQVTM and ANQGSEA. The CDR3 is made up of 15 amino acids. Deletions cut 7 bases from V and 2 bases from J, with 17 bases between. The CDR3 DNA reads as TGCAGCGCTTCAACCGGGACGTCTAACACCGGGGAGCTGTTTTTT. Translating it yields CSASTGTSNTGELFF.

The sample holds one count of this clonotype. The J gene is TRBJ2-1, the V gene TRBV19, with D possibly TRBD1 on 5 matching bases. The CDR3 is 13 amino acids. V lost 5 bases and J 8 bases, leaving 13 bases between the germline ends. CDR1 and CDR2 (germline): LNHDA, SQIVND (reference sequence). The CDR3 nucleotides read TGTGCCAGTAGTCCTAACGGACACCATGAGCAGTTCTTC. Translating it yields CASSPNGHHEQFF.

This rearrangement joins TRBV27 to TRBJ2-3; D not resolved. V lost 6 bases, J lost 6 bases, and 10 bases lay in between. The CDR3 is made up of 12 amino acids. CDR1 and CDR2 from the germline V gene are MNHEY and SMNVEV (reference sequence). The CDR3 DNA follows: TGTGCCAGCAGACCCCCGGGTGATACGCAGTATTTT. The encoded protein is CASRPPGDTQYF.

This clonotype was seen a handful of times. The J gene is TRBJ1-5, the V gene TRBV19; D is undetermined. The CDR3 spans 13 residues. Trimming left V 3 bases short and J 4 bases short, with 7 bases between. Germline V gives CDR1 LNHDA, CDR2 SQIVND (reference sequence). DNA for the CDR3: TGTGCCAGTAGTATCCGGGAAAATCAGCCCCAGCATTTT. Its translation is CASSIRENQPQHF.

This chain joins TRBV6-1 and TRBJ2-5, with D perhaps given as TRBD1 or TRBD2 (6 bases each). The CDR3 is 14 residues long. Trimming removed 6 bases from V and 3 bases from J, with 14 bases in between. CDR1 is MNHNS, CDR2 SASEGT, per germline. The CDR3 DNA reads TGTGCCAGCAGAAACGGGGGCAGGGAAGAGACCCAGTACTTC. Translation: CASRNGGREETQYF.

This clonotype was found a few times. The chain joins TRBV12-3 or TRBV12-4 to TRBJ1-1, with no clear D. The CDR3 length is 13 residues. Trimming pared 5 bases from V and 5 bases from J, leaving 12 bases between. The CDR3 spells CASSPTPRTEAFF. The CDR3 nucleotides are TGTGCCAGCAGTCCTACCCCAAGGACTGAAGCTTTCTTT.

This clonotype was recorded a few times. This chain links TRBV7-9 with TRBJ2-1; D unclear. This CDR3 contains 15 residues. The germline V gene encodes CDR1 SEHNR and CDR2 FQNEAQ (reference sequence). The V and J ends lost 5 bases and 4 bases respectively, with 15 bases between them. CDR3 loop: CASSKGGVQYNEQFF. CDR3 nucleotides: TGTGCCAGCAGCAAGGGTGGAGTTCAATACAATGAGCAGTTCTTC.

This clonotype was picked up a small number of times. The chain employs TRBV28 and TRBJ1-5, with 10 bases fitting TRBD1. Unmatched junction bases numbered 5, after V lost 3 bases and J lost 6 bases. The V gene's germline CDR1 is MDHEN and CDR2 SYDVKM. CDR3 length: 15 amino acids. The DNA of the CDR3 is TGTGCCAGCAGTTTGGGACAGGGGTTTCGTCAGCCCCAGCATTTT. This gives the protein CASSLGQGFRQPQHF.

This clonotype was observed many times. This chain links TRBV7-2 with TRBJ1-4; D gene uncertain. This CDR3 contains 14 residues. The germline CDR1 and CDR2 sequences are SGHTA and FQGNSA. The V end was cut by 2 bases, the J end by 4 bases, with 8 bases between. CDR3 DNA: TGTGCCAGCAGCTTAAGTCGGATTAATGAAAAACTGTTTTTT. Its translation: CASSLSRINEKLFF.